This record concerns one T cell receptor (beta chain) sequence. No antigen is known for it. Researchers ran the PCR with 60 Vbeta and 13 Jbeta primers. Original handling: Roughly 12 million shared chains were among tens of millions of unique TCR beta chains counted in a later analysis. TCRdb's copy holds only in-frame clones and misses some; the assay was immunoSEQ multiplex PCR. The DNA gave D and trimming, while V, J and clone size come from that table. The sample has about 190,000 clones; approximately 80% are singletons. The data are from a study of cytomegalovirus exposure and HLA in healthy donors. Overall study findings and caveats: When analyzed later, the rates of TCR association showed variation by HLA locus, with DRB1 the most and HLA-C the fewest. Presence/absence analyses rested on an assumption that sequencing depth was roughly uniform across donors.

V was pared by 5 bases and J by 10 bases, with 9 bases of the junction left unmatched. The germline CDR1 and CDR2 sequences are SEHNR and FQNEAQ (reference sequence). The CDR3 is 13 residues long. Specimen: PBMCs. The TCR was taken from a man aged 35 to 55 in good health and CMV-seropositive. The genes are TRBV7-9 and TRBJ2-7; 9 bases fit TRBD1. The CDR3 coding sequence is TGTGCCAGCAGCACTCGGACAGGGGAGAACCAGTACTTC. This translates into CASSTRTGENQYF.